The sequence of this T cell receptor (beta chain) was determined in a study of blood T cell repertoires in COVID-19. Germline CDR1 and CDR2: ENHRY and SYGVKD. V was shortened by 10 bases and J by 0 bases, with 16 bases between the two germline ends. CDR3 length: 15 residues. In the authors' workflow: Reference gene primer amplification yielded estimated nucleated cell counts. Method: immunoSEQ multiplex PCR; TCRdb's copy keeps in-frame clones and lacks some. V and J calls and clone size follow that table, whereas D and trimming were derived from the DNA. The sample consists of 55,000 or so clones, about 80% of them appearing once. During active infection, Seattle patients enrolled and were then monitored through disease.

V and J are TRBV10-3 and TRBJ1-3, with D tentatively TRBD1 (5 bases). The receptor was derived from a man younger than 40 with COVID-19, enrolled during active disease. Sequencing was performed on peripheral blood. CDR3 in amino acids: CASTDTTHSGNTIYF. CDR3 in DNA: TGTGCCAGTACGGACACTACTCACTCTGGAAACACCATATATTTT.